Below, one T cell receptor beta chain is given with its context. Its specificity is unknown. CDR3 length: 14 amino acids. Per germline, CDR1 SGHAT and CDR2 FQNNGV. After removal of 5 bases from V and 9 bases from J, the junction contained 5 bases not matched to a gene. Primers for the PCR totalled 60 Vbeta and 13 Jbeta. Assay: immunoSEQ multiplex PCR; the TCRdb copy retains only in-frame clones and omits some. Of 90,000 to 120,000 clones in the sample, 75% were seen once. The sample originates from a study of cytomegalovirus exposure and HLA in healthy donors. Study results and caveats: A later analysis showed HLA-associated TCR beta chains outstripping equally common others in clonal expansion. Diagnosis of cytomegalovirus status made by the classifier reportedly showed high specificity and sensitivity.

The sequence derives from a male donor in good health and CMV-seropositive. Sequencing input: PBMCs. The chain combines TRBV11-2 with TRBJ2-1; TRBD1 matches 12 bases. The CDR3 DNA sequence: TGTGCCAGCAGCCCAGGGACAGGGGGCTTTGAGCAGTTCTTC. As protein: CASSPGTGGFEQFF.